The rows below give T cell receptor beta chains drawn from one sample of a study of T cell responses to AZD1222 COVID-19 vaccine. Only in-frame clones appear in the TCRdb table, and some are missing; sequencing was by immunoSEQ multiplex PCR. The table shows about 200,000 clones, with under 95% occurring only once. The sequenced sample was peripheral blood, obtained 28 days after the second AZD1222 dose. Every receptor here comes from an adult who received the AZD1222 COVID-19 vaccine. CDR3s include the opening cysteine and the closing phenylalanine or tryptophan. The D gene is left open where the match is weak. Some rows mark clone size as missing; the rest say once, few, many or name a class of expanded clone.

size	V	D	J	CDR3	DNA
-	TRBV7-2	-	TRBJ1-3	CASSLDSALSGNTIYF	TGTGCCAGCAGCTTAGATTCTGCCCTCTCCGGAAACACCATATATTTT
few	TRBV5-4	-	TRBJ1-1	CASSLVGGPGTEAFF	TGTGCCAGCAGCTTGGTAGGGGGGCCAGGCACTGAAGCTTTCTTT
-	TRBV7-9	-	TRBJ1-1	CASSLGGVMNTEAFF	TGTGCCAGCAGCTTAGGAGGAGTTATGAACACTGAAGCTTTCTTT
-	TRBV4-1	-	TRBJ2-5	CASSQKGGGLRETQYF	TGCGCCAGCAGCCAAAAGGGAGGGGGCCTTCGGGAGACCCAGTACTTC
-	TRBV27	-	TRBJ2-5	CASSLFRQETQYF	TGTGCCAGCAGTTTATTCAGGCAAGAGACCCAGTACTTC
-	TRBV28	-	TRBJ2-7	CASSLPGPIYEQYF	TGTGCCAGCAGTTTACCGGGACCGATCTACGAGCAGTACTTC
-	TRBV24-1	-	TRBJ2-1	CATSDPRPYNEQFF	TGTGCCACCAGTGATCCCCGTCCGTACAATGAGCAGTTCTTC
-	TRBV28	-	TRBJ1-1	CASSLTHLRGGAFF	TGTGCCAGCAGTCTAACCCATCTTAGGGGTGGCGCTTTCTTT
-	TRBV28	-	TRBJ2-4	CASSPPRWIGNIQYF	TGTGCCAGCAGTCCCCCTCGGTGGATTGGAAACATTCAGTACTTC
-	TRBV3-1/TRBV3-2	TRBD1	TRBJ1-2	CASSRIGTGRGGYTF	TGTGCCAGCAGCCGTATAGGGACAGGCCGAGGGGGCTACACCTTC
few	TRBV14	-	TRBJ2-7	CASSQGGAVSYEQYF	TGTGCCAGCAGCCAAGGAGGGGCCGTCTCCTACGAGCAGTACTTC
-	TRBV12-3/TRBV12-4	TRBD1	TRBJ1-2	CASYGTDYGYTF	TGTGCCAGCTACGGGACAGACTATGGCTACACCTTC
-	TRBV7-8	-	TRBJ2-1	CASSLVEQFF	TGTGCCAGCAGCTTAGTAGAGCAGTTCTTC
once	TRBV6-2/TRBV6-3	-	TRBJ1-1	CASSYSTGLNEAFF	TGTGCCAGCAGTTACTCTACAGGGTTGAATGAAGCTTTCTTT
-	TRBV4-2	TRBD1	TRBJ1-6	CASSQDEGGRSPLHF	TGTGCCAGCAGCCAAGATGAAGGGGGCCGCTCACCCCTCCACTTT
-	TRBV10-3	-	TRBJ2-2	CAIRGSTDTGELFF	TGTGCCATCAGGGGGAGTACGGACACCGGGGAGCTGTTTTTT
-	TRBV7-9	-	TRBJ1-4	CASTTNEKLFF	TGTGCCAGCACCACTAATGAAAAACTGTTTTTT
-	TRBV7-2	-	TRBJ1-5	CASSLDPPWRDGNQPQHF	TGTGCCAGCAGCTTAGACCCCCCGTGGAGGGACGGGAATCAGCCCCAGCATTTT
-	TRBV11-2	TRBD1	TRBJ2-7	CASSARPGTGTYEQYF	TGTGCCAGCAGCGCCCGCCCTGGGACAGGCACCTACGAGCAGTACTTC
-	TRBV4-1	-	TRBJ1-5	CASSQGWEDGNNQPQHF	TGCGCCAGCAGCCAAGGGTGGGAGGACGGGAACAATCAGCCCCAGCATTTT
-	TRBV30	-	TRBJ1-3	CAWSVLAGFGNTIYF	TGTGCCTGGAGTGTATTGGCTGGGTTTGGAAACACCATATATTTT
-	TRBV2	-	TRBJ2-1	CASAVGVNEQFF	TGTGCCAGCGCTGTGGGGGTTAATGAGCAGTTCTTC
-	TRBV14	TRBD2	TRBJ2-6	CASSPDVGGASGANVLTF	TGTGCCAGCAGCCCCGATGTCGGGGGGGCTTCTGGGGCCAACGTCCTGACTTTC
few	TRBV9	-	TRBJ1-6	CASSVEGRGSYNSPLHF	TGTGCCAGCAGCGTAGAGGGGAGGGGATCCTATAATTCACCCCTCCACTTT
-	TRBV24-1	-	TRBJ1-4	CATSDRAGAFEKLFF	TGTGCCACCAGTGACCGCGCAGGGGCATTTGAAAAACTGTTTTTT
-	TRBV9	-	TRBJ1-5	CASSVGFRRNQPQHF	TGTGCCAGCAGCGTAGGTTTCAGGCGCAATCAGCCCCAGCATTTT
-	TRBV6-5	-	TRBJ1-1	CASRGMNTEAFF	TGTGCCAGCCGGGGCATGAACACTGAAGCTTTCTTT
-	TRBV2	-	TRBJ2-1	CASTQKAGLYNEQFF	TGTGCCAGCACCCAAAAGGCGGGGCTATACAATGAGCAGTTCTTC
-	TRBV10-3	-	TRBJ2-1	CAISGKESLIPAPRDNEQFF	TGTGCCATCAGTGGAAAGGAGAGTCTGATACCCGCACCAAGGGACAATGAGCAGTTCTTC
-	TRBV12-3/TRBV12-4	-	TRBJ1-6	CASSLTAGALHF	TGTGCCAGCAGTTTAACTGCAGGAGCCCTCCACTTT
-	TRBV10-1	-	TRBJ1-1	CASRMTETLMNTEAFF	TGCGCCAGCAGGATGACAGAGACACTCATGAACACTGAAGCTTTCTTT
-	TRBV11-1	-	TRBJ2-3	CASRDPRTPDTDTQYF	TGTGCCAGCAGAGACCCCCGGACTCCTGACACAGATACGCAGTATTTT
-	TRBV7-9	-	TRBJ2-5	CASSFGSTSVETQYF	TGTGCCAGCAGCTTCGGCTCCACTTCAGTAGAGACCCAGTACTTC
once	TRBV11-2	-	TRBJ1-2	CASSPDSNYGYTF	TGTGCCAGCAGCCCGGACAGCAACTATGGCTACACCTTC
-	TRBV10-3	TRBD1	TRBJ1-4	CAISELRQGRDEKLFF	TGTGCCATCAGTGAGCTCCGACAGGGTCGGGATGAAAAACTGTTTTTT
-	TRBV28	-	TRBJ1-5	CASSMRKQPQHF	TGTGCCAGCAGTATGAGGAAGCAGCCCCAGCATTTT
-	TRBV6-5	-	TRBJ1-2	CASSYSAGEYGYTF	TGTGCCAGCAGTTACTCGGCAGGGGAATATGGCTACACCTTC
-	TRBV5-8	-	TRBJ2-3	CASSLGWDTQYF	TGTGCCAGCAGTCTCGGGTGGGATACGCAGTATTTT
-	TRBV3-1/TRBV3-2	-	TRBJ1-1	CASSHGVGAEAFF	TGTGCCAGCAGCCATGGGGTGGGGGCTGAAGCTTTCTTT
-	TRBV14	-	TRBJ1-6	CASSQSYRDNSPLHF	TGTGCCAGCAGCCAGTCCTACAGGGACAATTCACCCCTCCACTTT
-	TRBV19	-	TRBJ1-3	CASRIRSGNTIYF	TGTGCCAGTCGAATTCGCTCTGGAAACACCATATATTTT
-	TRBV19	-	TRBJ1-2	CASSTISPPNYGYTF	TGTGCCAGTAGTACGATCTCGCCTCCTAACTATGGCTACACCTTC
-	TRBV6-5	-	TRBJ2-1	CASSVPGTYNEQFF	TGTGCCAGCAGCGTACCGGGAACCTACAATGAGCAGTTCTTC
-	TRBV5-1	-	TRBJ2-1	CASSLSTGSYNEQFF	TGCGCCAGCAGCTTGTCGACAGGTTCCTACAATGAGCAGTTCTTC